The clone carrying this TCR beta chain was recorded at least ten times. Its antigen is unidentified. These data originate in a study of T cells after yellow fever vaccination. General study results and limits: Repertoires obtained by FACS sorting could include abundant clonotypes that entered as contaminants from the bulk population.

The CDR3 loop spans 16 amino acids. Trimming shortened V by 3 bases and J by 4 bases, and 17 bases separated the two germline ends. Germline CDR1 and CDR2: SGDLS and YYNGEE. The TCR cDNA carried a universal primer site and UMIs from 5'RACE template switching. MiXCR, applied by TCRdb to the 5' RACE reads, yields one record per CDR3 protein. The data hold around 140,000 distinct CDR3 sequences, with under 8% observed a single time. Here the sequenced sample was CD4+ T cells sorted from PBMCs, taken 10 days after the yellow fever booster vaccination. The TCR sequence derives from a man aged 30-40 years who received the YFV17D yellow fever vaccine. V and J are TRBV9 and TRBJ2-1; no firm D call. CDR3 nucleotides: TGTGCCAGCAGCGGCGTGTGGCGGCAGAAATACAATGAGCAGTTCTTC. Protein sequence: CASSGVWRQKYNEQFF.